Below, 6 T cell receptor beta chains from the same sample are listed, as sequenced in a study of T cells after yellow fever vaccination. TCRdb reprocessed the 5' RACE reads via MiXCR and lists one record per CDR3 protein. The repertoire includes tens of thousands of distinct CDR3 sequences, less than 8.5% of them detected once, and roughly a quarter sits in the top ten. Source: CD8+ T cells not binding an NS4B(214-222) dextramer, sorted from PBMCs, taken more than 40 days after the first yellow fever vaccination. These receptors came from a man aged 18 to 30 who received the YFV17D yellow fever vaccine.

The CDR3 DNA follows: TGTGCCACCTCCCAAGATCCTCTGCGGGGGGCCTCCTACGAGCAGTACTTC. Translated, it gives CATSQDPLRGASYEQYF. The V gene is TRBV3-1, the J gene TRBJ2-7; TRBD2 matches at 8 bases. V dropped 10 bases and J dropped 0; count of bases not matched to a gene: 17. Germline CDR1 reads LGHDT; CDR2 reads YNNKEL (reference sequence). The CDR3 length is 17 residues.

This clonotype showed up many times. The V call is TRBV4-3, the J call TRBJ2-5, with 8 bases matching TRBD2. J gave up 5 bases and V 1 base, and 0 bases lay outside the gene matches. There are 13 residues in the CDR3. CDR1 is LGHNA and CDR2 is YSLEER in the germline V gene. The CDR3 DNA is TGCGCCAGCAGCCAAGGCGGGGGGGAGACCCAGTACTTC. As protein: CASSQGGGETQYF.

V is TRBV4-1 and J is TRBJ2-1; TRBD1 aligns across 10 bases. The germline gives CDR1 MGHRA, CDR2 YSYEKL. V gave up 6 bases and J gave up 5 bases; unmatched junction bases: 16. The CDR3 sequence is 18 residues long. The DNA for the CDR3 is TGCGCCAGCAGGGCAGGTGGGACAGGGGACTACGGGGACAATGAGCAGTTCTTC. It codes for CASRAGGTGDYGDNEQFF.

The V gene is TRBV6-5, the J gene TRBJ1-2; no clear D gene. The germline V gene has CDR1 MNHEY and CDR2 SVGAGI. CDR3 length equals 15 residues. The germline V and J ends were trimmed by 0 bases and 8 bases, with 16 bases remaining between them. CDR3 in amino acids: CASSYSYHGYGGYTF. The CDR3 DNA follows: TGTGCCAGCAGTTACTCGTATCACGGATACGGAGGCTACACCTTC.

This clonotype came up many times. The chain is built from TRBV6-5 and TRBJ2-7, with D possibly called TRBD1 or TRBD2 (6 bases each). Germline-derived CDR1 and CDR2 are MNHEY and SVGAGI. The germline V and J ends were trimmed by 2 bases and 4 bases, with 18 bases remaining between them. The CDR3 has 16 residues. Here the CDR3 reads CASSYPVGGYGYEQYF. The CDR3 DNA is TGTGCCAGCAGTTACCCGGTAGGGGGGTATGGGTACGAGCAGTACTTC.

At least ten counts were recorded for this clonotype. This chain uses TRBV4-3 with TRBJ2-5, with D possibly being TRBD2 (5 bases). V lost 0 bases and J 1 base, leaving 12 bases between the germline ends. The CDR3 contains 16 residues. Per germline, CDR1 LGHNA and CDR2 YSLEER. CDR3 in amino acids: CASSQDGEGPQETQYF. For the CDR3, the DNA is TGCGCCAGCAGCCAAGATGGAGAGGGTCCCCAAGAGACCCAGTACTTC.